Listed here are 2 T cell receptor beta chains from one sample, sequenced in a study of T cells in women clearing cervical HPV infection. TCRdb's table, derived via immunoSEQ multiplex PCR, lists solely in-frame clones and lacks some. The sample data list approximately 33,000 clones. Material: blood buffy coat. The receptors here all came from a woman between 18 and 70 years old with a cervical HPV16 infection that either progressed to CIN3+ or cleared (not recorded which).

Remarks on this clone: The read is 3 residues too short to cover the CDR3 end, so that end is filled in from the germline J gene. V is TRBV19 and J is TRBJ2-3, with D perhaps matching TRBD1 (6 bases). The CDR3 loop spans 15 amino acids. CDR1 is LNHDA and CDR2 is SQIVND in the germline V gene (reference sequence). Partial CDR3 DNA: TGTGCCAGTAGTAGCCAGGGGAAGGGACAAGAGACG. Its translation: CASSSQGKGQET. The whole CDR3 reads CASSSQGKGQETQYF.

As regards this clone: The CDR3 goes on 3 residues after the read ends, and that part is filled in from the germline J gene. The chain employs TRBV6-1 and TRBJ2-3; tentatively, D is TRBD2 (7 bases). The CDR3 loop spans 14 amino acids. Germline CDR1 MNHNS, CDR2 SASEGT. CDR3 bases read: TGTGCCAGCAGTGCGAGGGGGGGACATCAGCCG. Protein: CASSARGGHQP. The entire CDR3 reads CASSARGGHQPQYF.